Shown below are 15 T cell receptor beta chains from a single sample sequenced in a study of CD8 T cells in ankylosing spondylitis. Each CDR3 protein is one row after TCRdb ran MiXCR on the 5' RACE reads. Among under 130,000 distinct CDR3 sequences listed, 24% were seen once. Sequences were obtained from synovial fluid, either unsorted or a sorted T cell fraction (not recorded which). These receptors were obtained from a male donor with ankylosing spondylitis.

The sample holds a few counts of this clonotype. The rearrangement uses TRBV28 and TRBJ1-1; D may be TRBD1 (5 bases). CDR1 MDHEN and CDR2 SYDVKM come from the germline V gene. The V gene lost 2 bases and the J gene lost 1 base, with 11 bases spanning the gap. The length of the CDR3 is 15 residues. CDR3 loop: CASSLGGTANTEAFF. The CDR3, as DNA: TGTGCCAGCAGTTTAGGGGGGACGGCGAACACTGAAGCTTTCTTT.

There are many counts of this clonotype. The chain joins TRBV7-2 to TRBJ2-3, with D tentatively TRBD1 or TRBD2 (5 bases each). The germline V and J ends were trimmed by 3 bases and 2 bases, with 9 bases remaining between them. Germline V gives CDR1 SGHTA, CDR2 FQGNSA. This CDR3 is built from 14 residues. The CDR3 protein is CASSLGTFTDTQYF. CDR3 DNA: TGTGCCAGCAGCTTGGGGACCTTCACAGATACGCAGTATTTT.

This clonotype was observed at least ten times. One end of the junction fails to match germline, which may point to a read error. The rearrangement uses TRBV4-1 and TRBJ2-1; TRBD2 aligns across 13 bases. Germline V gives CDR1 MGHRA, CDR2 YSYEKL. The CDR3 runs to 18 residues. CDR3 sequence reads: CASSPGTSGKSPYIEQFF. DNA for the CDR3: TGCGCCAGCAGCCCAGGGACTAGCGGGAAGTCTCCGTACATTGAGCAGTTCTTC.

As DNA, the CDR3 is TGTGCCAGTAGTATAGACAGCAGCAATCAGCCCCAGCATTTT. Residues: CASSIDSSNQPQHF. The chain is built from TRBV19 and TRBJ1-5; D is uncertain. This CDR3 comprises 14 residues. Looked up from germline, CDR1 is LNHDA and CDR2 is SQIVND (reference sequence). Trimming cost V 0 bases and J 1 base, with 4 bases left between them.

This clonotype occurred a few times. The V gene is TRBV12-3 or TRBV12-4, the J gene TRBJ1-5; maybe TRBD1 (5 bases). CDR3 size: 14 residues. The V and J ends lost 4 bases and 7 bases respectively, with 14 bases between them. The chain's CDR3 is CASSWGGTEQPQHF. The DNA for the CDR3 is TGTGCCAGCAGTTGGGGGGGGACTGAGCAGCCCCAGCATTTT.

This clonotype was counted at least ten times. This chain uses TRBV7-2 with TRBJ2-3; 9 bases match TRBD2. V lost 2 bases and J lost 6; bases outside the gene matches: 3. CDR1 and CDR2 (germline): SGHTA, FQGNSA. There are 14 residues in the CDR3. The CDR3 loop reads CASSLIAGVDTQYF. CDR3 bases: TGTGCCAGCAGCTTAATAGCGGGGGTGGATACGCAGTATTTT.

This clonotype was seen a few times. The rearrangement uses TRBV5-1 and TRBJ2-2; 9 nucleotides agree with TRBD1. The length of the CDR3 is 18 residues. Germline V gives CDR1 SGHRS, CDR2 YFSETQ. With V trimmed by 2 bases and J by 2 bases, 10 bases remained unmatched. DNA of the CDR3: TGCGCCAGCAGCTTCGGGACAGGGAGGGGACGTAACACCGGGGAGCTGTTTTTT. Translated: CASSFGTGRGRNTGELFF.

The chain joins TRBV27 to TRBJ2-1; 9 bases are shared with TRBD1. V lost 5 bases to trimming and J lost 1 base; unmatched junction nucleotides: 12. The germline V gene has CDR1 MNHEY and CDR2 SMNVEV (reference sequence). The CDR3 contains 18 residues. This CDR3 is CASSPRPGTGLSYNEQFF. The CDR3 DNA reads TGTGCCAGCAGTCCACGTCCCGGGACAGGGCTGTCCTACAATGAGCAGTTCTTC.

This chain uses TRBV4-2 with TRBJ1-6; TRBD1 matches at 8 bases. J gave up 7 bases and V 4 bases, and 9 bases lay outside the gene matches. The CDR3 totals 16 residues. Germline CDR1 reads LGHNA; CDR2 reads YNFKEQ. The CDR3 DNA follows: TGTGCCAGCAGCCGCCGACCCCGGGACAGGAATTCACCCCTCCACTTT. Residues: CASSRRPRDRNSPLHF.

The chain links TRBV3-1 to TRBJ2-1, with 10 bases lining up with TRBD2. This CDR3 spans 17 amino acids. Looked up from germline, CDR1 is LGHDT and CDR2 is YNNKEL (reference sequence). V dropped 0 bases and J dropped 8; count of bases not matched to a gene: 10. CDR3 sequence reads: CASSQDRGTSAVDEQFF. CDR3 coding DNA: TGTGCCAGCAGCCAAGATCGAGGGACTAGCGCCGTCGATGAGCAGTTCTTC.

This clonotype has a count of ten or more. This chain links TRBV20-1 with TRBJ2-5; 8 nucleotides align to TRBD1. CDR1 and CDR2 from the germline V gene are DFQATT and SNEGSKA (reference sequence). This CDR3 comprises 19 residues. J gave up 1 base and V 0 bases, and 16 bases lay outside the gene matches. The CDR3 spells CSARDTVQGAEGPQETQYF. The CDR3 coding sequence is TGCAGTGCTAGAGATACAGTCCAGGGGGCGGAAGGACCCCAAGAGACCCAGTACTTC.

This clonotype was detected only a few times. The chain links TRBV3-1 to TRBJ1-6; 8 bases align to TRBD1. V trimming: 1 base; J trimming: 7 bases; junction bases outside the gene matches: 6. The CDR3 runs to 16 residues. CDR1 LGHDT and CDR2 YNNKEL come from the germline V gene (reference sequence). This chain's CDR3 is CASSQVLNRGNSPLHF. CDR3 bases: TGTGCCAGCAGCCAAGTTTTGAACAGGGGGAATTCACCCCTCCACTTT.

This rearrangement joins TRBV5-6 to TRBJ2-5, with 13 bases aligning to TRBD2. Looked up from germline, CDR1 is SGHDT and CDR2 is YYEEEE. Trimming cost V 2 bases and J 5 bases; bases outside gene matches: 3. The CDR3 loop spans 15 amino acids. CDR3: CASSFTLAGGETQYF. The CDR3 region has the DNA TGTGCCAGCAGCTTCACACTAGCGGGAGGGGAGACCCAGTACTTC.

The chain couples TRBV5-1 to TRBJ1-3; no definite D call. This CDR3 region has 15 residues. Looked up from germline, CDR1 is SGHRS and CDR2 is YFSETQ. Deletions cut 2 bases from V and 0 bases from J, with 9 bases between. The CDR3 DNA is TGCGCCAGCAGCTTCGGGCAGACCTCTGGAAACACCATATATTTT. Protein product: CASSFGQTSGNTIYF.

This clonotype turned up a few times. V and J are TRBV12-3 or TRBV12-4 and TRBJ1-3; 11 bases match TRBD1. Trimming took 5 bases from V and 3 from J; bases not matched to a gene: 6. CDR3 length equals 16 residues. The CDR3 DNA reads TGTGCCAGCAGTCCGGACAGGGGGCGACGTGGAAACACCATATATTTT. This gives the protein CASSPDRGRRGNTIYF.